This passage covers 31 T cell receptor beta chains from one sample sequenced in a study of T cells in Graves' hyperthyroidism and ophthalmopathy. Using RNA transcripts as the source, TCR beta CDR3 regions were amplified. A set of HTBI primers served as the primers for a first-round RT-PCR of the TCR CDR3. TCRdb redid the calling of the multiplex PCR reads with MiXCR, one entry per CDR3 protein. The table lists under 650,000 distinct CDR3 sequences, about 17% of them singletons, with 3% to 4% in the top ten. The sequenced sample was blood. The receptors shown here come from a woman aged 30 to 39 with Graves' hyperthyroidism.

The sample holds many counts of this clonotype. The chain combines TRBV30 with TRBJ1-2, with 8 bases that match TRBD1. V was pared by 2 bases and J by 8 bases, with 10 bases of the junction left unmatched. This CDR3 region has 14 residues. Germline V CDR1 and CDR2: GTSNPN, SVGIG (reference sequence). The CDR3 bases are TGTGCCTGGAGTCCGCAGGGGGCGGCTCTCGGCTACACCTTC. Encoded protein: CAWSPQGAALGYTF.

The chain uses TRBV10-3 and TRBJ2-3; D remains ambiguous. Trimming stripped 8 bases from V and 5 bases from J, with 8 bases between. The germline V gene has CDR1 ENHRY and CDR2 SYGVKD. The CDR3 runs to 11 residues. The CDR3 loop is CAIGFGDTQYF. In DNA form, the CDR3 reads TGTGCCATCGGATTTGGAGATACGCAGTATTTT.

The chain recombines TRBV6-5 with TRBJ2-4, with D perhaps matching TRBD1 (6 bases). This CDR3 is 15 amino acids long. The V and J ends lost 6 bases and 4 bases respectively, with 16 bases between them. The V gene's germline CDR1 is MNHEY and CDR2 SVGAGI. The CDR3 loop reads CASSPGEGIKNIQYF. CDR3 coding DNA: TGTGCCAGCAGCCCAGGGGAAGGGATTAAAAACATTCAGTACTTC.

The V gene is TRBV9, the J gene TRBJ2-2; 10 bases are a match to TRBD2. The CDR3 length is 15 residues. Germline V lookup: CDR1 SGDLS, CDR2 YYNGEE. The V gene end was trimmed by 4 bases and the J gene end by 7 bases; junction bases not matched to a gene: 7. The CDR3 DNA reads TGTGCCAGCAGCCCTAGGACTAGCGGAGTCGGGGAGCTGTTTTTT. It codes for CASSPRTSGVGELFF.

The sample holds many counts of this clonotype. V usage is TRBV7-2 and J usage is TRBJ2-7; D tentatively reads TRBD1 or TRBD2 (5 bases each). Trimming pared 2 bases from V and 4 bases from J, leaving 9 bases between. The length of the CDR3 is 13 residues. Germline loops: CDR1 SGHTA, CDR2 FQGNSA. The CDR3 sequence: CASSLNWGYEQYF. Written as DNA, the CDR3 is TGTGCCAGCAGCTTAAATTGGGGGTACGAGCAGTACTTC.

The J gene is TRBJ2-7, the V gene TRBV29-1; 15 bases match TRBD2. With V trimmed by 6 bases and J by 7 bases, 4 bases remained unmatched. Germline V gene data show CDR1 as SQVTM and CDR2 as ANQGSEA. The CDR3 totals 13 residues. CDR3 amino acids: CSVGLAGGWEQYF. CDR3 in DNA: TGCAGCGTCGGACTAGCGGGAGGGTGGGAGCAGTACTTC.

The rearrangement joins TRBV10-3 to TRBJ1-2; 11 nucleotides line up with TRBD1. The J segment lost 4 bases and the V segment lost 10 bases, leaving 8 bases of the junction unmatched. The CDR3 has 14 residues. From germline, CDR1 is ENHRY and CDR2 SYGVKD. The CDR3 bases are TGTGCCACACGTACCGGGACAGGGGGCTATGGCTACACCTTC. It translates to CATRTGTGGYGYTF.

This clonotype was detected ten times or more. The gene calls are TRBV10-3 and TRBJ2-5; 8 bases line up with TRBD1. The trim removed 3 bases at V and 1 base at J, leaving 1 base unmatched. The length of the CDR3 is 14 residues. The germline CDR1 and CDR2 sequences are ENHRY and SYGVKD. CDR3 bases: TGTGCCATCAGTGATGGGACAGGCCAAGAGACCCAGTACTTC. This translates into CAISDGTGQETQYF.

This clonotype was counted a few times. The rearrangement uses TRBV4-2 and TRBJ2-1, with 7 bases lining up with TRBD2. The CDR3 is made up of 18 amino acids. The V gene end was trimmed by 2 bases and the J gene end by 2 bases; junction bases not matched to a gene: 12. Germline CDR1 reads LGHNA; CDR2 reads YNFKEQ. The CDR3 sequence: CASSQTEGAGRAYNEQFF. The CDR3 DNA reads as TGTGCCAGCAGCCAAACCGAAGGTGCAGGGAGGGCCTACAATGAGCAGTTCTTC.

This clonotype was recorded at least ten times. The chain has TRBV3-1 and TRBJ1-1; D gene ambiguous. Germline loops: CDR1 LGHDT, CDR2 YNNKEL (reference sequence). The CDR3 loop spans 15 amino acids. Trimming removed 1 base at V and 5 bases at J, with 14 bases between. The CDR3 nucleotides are TGTGCCAGCAGCCAAGGCCCCCTCTTTGTTACTGAAGCTTTCTTT. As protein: CASSQGPLFVTEAFF.

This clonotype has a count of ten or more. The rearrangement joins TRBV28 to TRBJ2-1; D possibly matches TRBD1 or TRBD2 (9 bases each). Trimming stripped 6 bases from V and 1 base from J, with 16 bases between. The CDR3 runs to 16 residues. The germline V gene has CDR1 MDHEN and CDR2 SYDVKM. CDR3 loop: CASSLAGTGSYNEQFF. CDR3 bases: TGTGCCAGCAGCCTAGCGGGGACAGGGTCCTACAATGAGCAGTTCTTC.

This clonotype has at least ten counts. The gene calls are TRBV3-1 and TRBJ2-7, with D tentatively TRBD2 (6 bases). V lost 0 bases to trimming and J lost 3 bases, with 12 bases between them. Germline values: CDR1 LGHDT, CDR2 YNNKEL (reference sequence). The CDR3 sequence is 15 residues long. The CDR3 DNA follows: TGTGCCAGCAGCCAAGACGGCGGGACCAGCTACGAGCAGTACTTC. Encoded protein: CASSQDGGTSYEQYF.

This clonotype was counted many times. The chain's CDR3 is CASSYILPRTGDVSTEAFF. Here the CDR3 DNA reads TGTGCCAGCAGTTACATACTACCCCGGACAGGGGATGTAAGCACTGAAGCTTTCTTT. The chain joins TRBV6-1 to TRBJ1-1; 9 nucleotides align to TRBD1. The junction had 20 bases not matched to a gene; V was cut back by 5 bases and J by 4 bases. The CDR3 is 19 residues long. Germline CDR1 is MNHNS and CDR2 is SASEGT.

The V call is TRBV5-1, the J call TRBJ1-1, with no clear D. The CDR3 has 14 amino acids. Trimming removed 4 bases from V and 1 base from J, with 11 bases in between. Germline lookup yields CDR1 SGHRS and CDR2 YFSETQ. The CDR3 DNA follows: TGCGCCAGCAGCCGGTTACGGGCGAACACTGAAGCTTTCTTT. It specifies CASSRLRANTEAFF.

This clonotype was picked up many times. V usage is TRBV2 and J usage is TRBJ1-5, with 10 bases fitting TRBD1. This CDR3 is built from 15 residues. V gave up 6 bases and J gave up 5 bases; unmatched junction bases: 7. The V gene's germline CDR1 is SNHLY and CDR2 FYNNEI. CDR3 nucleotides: TGTGCCAGCAGGTGGACAGGGGGGACCGATCAGCCCCAGCATTTT. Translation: CASRWTGGTDQPQHF.

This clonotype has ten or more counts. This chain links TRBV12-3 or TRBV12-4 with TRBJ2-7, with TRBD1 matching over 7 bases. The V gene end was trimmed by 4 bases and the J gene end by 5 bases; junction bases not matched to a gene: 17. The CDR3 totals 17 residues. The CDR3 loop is CASSSIVLASGGNEQYF. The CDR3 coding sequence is TGTGCCAGCAGTTCAATAGTATTGGCCTCAGGGGGTAACGAGCAGTACTTC.

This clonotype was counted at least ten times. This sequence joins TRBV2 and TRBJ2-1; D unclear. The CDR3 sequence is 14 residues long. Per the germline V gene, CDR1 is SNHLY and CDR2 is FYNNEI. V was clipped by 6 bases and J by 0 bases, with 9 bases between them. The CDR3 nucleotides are TGTGCCAGCAGGTCTAGGAGCTCCTACAATGAGCAGTTCTTC. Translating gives CASRSRSSYNEQFF.

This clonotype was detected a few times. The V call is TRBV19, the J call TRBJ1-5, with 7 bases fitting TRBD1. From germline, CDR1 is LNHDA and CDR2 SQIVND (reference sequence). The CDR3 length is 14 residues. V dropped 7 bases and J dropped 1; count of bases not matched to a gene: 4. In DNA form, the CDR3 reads TGTGCCAGTAAGGGACAGAACAGCAATCAGCCCCAGCATTTT. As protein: CASKGQNSNQPQHF.

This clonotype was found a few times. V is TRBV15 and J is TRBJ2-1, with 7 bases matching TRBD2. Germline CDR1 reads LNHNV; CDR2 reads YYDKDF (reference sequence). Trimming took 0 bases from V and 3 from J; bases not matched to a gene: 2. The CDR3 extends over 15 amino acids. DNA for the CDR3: TGTGCCACCAGCAGAGATGGCGGGGGCTACAATGAGCAGTTCTTC. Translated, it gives CATSRDGGGYNEQFF.

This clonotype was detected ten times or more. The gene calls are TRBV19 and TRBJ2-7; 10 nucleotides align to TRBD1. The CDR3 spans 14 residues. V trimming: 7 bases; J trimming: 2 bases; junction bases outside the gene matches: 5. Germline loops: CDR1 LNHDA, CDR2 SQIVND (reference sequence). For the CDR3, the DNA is TGTGCCAGTACCACCGGGACAGGGGCCTACGAGCAGTACTTC. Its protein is CASTTGTGAYEQYF.

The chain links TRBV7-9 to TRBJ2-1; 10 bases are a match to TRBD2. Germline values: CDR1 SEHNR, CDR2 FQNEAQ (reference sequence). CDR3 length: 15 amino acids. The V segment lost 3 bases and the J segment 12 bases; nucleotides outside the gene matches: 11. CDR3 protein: CASSFVAGGRGGQFF. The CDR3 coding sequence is TGTGCCAGCAGCTTCGTAGCGGGAGGCCGTGGGGGGCAGTTCTTC. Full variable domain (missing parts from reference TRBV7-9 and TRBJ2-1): DTGVSQNPRHKITKRGQNVTFRCDPISEHNRLYWYRQTLGQGPEFLTYFQNEAQLEKSRLLSDRFSAERPKGSFSTLEIQRTEQGDSAMYLCASSFVAGGRGGQFFGPGTRLTVL.

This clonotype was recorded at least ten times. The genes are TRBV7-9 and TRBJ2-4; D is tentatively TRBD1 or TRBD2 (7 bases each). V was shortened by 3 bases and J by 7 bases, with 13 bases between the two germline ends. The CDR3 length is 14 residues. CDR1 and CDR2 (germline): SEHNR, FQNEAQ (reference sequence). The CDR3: CASSFGRGGNIQYF. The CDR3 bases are TGTGCCAGCAGCTTCGGCAGGGGGGGGAACATTCAGTACTTC.

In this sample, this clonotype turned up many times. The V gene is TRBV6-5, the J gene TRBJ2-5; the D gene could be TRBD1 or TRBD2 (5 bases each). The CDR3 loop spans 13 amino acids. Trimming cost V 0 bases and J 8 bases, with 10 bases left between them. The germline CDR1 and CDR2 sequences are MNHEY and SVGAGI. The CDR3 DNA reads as TGTGCCAGCAGTTACTCACCCCGGGACACCCAGTACTTC. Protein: CASSYSPRDTQYF.

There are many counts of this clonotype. The CDR3 here is CASSLYPGQGTQETQYF. The DNA of the CDR3 is TGTGCCAGCAGTTTATATCCGGGACAGGGGACGCAAGAGACCCAGTACTTC. This chain connects TRBV27 to TRBJ2-5; 10 bases align to TRBD1. Unmatched junction bases numbered 7, after V lost 1 base and J lost 2 bases. The V gene's germline CDR1 is MNHEY and CDR2 SMNVEV (reference sequence). There are 17 residues in the CDR3.

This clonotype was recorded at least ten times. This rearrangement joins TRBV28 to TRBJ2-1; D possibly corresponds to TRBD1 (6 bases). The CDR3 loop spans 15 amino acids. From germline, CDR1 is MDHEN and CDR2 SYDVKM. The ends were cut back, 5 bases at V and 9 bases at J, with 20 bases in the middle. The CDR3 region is CASSPQGRLFSEQFF. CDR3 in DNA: TGTGCCAGCAGTCCACAGGGACGTCTTTTTAGTGAGCAGTTCTTC.

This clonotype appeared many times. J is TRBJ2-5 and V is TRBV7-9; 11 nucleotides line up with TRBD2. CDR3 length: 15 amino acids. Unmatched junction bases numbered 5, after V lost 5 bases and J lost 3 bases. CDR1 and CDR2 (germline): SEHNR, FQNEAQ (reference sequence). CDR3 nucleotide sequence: TGTGCCAGCAGCCCACTAGCGGGAGAGGAAGAGACCCAGTACTTC. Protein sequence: CASSPLAGEEETQYF. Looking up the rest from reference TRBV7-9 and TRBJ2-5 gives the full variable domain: DTGVSQNPRHKITKRGQNVTFRCDPISEHNRLYWYRQTLGQGPEFLTYFQNEAQLEKSRLLSDRFSAERPKGSFSTLEIQRTEQGDSAMYLCASSPLAGEEETQYFGPGTRLLVL.

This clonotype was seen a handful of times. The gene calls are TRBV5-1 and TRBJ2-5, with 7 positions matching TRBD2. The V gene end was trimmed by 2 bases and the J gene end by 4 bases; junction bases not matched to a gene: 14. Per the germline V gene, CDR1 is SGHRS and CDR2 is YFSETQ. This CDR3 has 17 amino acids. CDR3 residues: CASSFFESGGRGETQYF. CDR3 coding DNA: TGCGCCAGCAGCTTCTTTGAATCGGGAGGACGAGGAGAGACCCAGTACTTC.

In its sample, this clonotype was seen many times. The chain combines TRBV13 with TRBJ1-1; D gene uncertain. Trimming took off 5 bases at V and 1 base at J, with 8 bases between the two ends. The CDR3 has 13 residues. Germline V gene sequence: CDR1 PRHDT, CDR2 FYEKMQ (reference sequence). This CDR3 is CASSGAGNTEAFF. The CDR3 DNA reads TGTGCCAGCAGCGGCGCGGGGAACACTGAAGCTTTCTTT.

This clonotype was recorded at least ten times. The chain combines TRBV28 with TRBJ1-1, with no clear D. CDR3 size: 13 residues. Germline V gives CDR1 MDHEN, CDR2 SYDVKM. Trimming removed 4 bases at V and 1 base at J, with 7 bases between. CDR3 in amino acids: CASSSEENTEAFF. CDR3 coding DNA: TGTGCCAGCAGTTCAGAAGAGAACACTGAAGCTTTCTTT.

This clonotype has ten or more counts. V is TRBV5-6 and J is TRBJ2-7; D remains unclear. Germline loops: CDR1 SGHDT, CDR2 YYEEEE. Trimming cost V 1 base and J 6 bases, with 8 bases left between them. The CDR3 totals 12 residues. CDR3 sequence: CASSLMAGEQYF. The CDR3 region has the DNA TGTGCCAGCAGCTTGATGGCCGGCGAGCAGTACTTC.

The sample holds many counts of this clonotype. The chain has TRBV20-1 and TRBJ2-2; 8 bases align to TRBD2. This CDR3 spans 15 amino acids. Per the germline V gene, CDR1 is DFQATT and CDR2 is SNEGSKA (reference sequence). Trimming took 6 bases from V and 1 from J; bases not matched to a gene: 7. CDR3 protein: CSATGTRRNTGELFF. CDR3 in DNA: TGCAGTGCGACCGGGACTAGGAGGAACACCGGGGAGCTGTTTTTT.